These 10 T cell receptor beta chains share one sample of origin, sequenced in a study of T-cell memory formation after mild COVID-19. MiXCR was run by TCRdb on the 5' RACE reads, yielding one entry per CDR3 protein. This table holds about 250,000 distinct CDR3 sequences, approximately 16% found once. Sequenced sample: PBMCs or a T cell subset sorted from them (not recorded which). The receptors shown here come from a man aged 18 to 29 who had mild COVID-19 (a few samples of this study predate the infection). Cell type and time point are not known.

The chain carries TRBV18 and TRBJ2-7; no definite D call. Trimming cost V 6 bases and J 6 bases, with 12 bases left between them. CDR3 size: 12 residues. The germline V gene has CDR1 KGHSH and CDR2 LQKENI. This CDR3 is CASSQEVAEQYF. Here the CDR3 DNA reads TGTGCCAGCTCCCAAGAGGTAGCCGAGCAGTACTTC.

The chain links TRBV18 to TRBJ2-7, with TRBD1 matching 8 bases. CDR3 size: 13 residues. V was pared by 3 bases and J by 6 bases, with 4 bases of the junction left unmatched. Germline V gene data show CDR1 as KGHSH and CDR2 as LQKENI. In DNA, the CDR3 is TGTGCCAGCTCACCGGACAGGGCAATCGAGCAGTACGTC. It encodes CASSPDRAIEQYV.

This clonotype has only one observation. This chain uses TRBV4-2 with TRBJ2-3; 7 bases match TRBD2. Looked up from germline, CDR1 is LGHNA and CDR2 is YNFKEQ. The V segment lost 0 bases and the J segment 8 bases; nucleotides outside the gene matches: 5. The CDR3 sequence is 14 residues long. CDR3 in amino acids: CASSQERTGGTQYF. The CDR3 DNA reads TGTGCCAGCAGCCAAGAAAGGACGGGGGGTACGCAGTATTTT.

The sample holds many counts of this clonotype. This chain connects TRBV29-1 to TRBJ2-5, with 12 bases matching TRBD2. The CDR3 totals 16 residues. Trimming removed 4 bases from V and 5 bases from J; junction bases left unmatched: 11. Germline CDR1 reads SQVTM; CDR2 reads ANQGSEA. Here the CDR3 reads CSVAREGLAGRETQYF. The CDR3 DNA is TGCAGCGTTGCCCGCGAAGGACTAGCGGGGAGGGAGACCCAGTACTTC.

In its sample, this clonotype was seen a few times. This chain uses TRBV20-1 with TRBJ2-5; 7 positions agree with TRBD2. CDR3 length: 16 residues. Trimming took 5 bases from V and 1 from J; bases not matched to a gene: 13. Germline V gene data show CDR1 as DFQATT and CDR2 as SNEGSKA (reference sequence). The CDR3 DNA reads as TGCAGTGCTCGTAGACTAGCCCGTCCTCTCCAAGAGACCCAGTACTTC. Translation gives CSARRLARPLQETQYF.

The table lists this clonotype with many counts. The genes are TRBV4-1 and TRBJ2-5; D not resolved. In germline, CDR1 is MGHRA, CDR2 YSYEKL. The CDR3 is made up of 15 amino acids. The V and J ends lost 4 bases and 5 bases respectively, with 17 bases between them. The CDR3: CASSPEADGRETQYF. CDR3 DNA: TGCGCCAGCAGCCCCGAGGCGGACGGGCGGGAGACCCAGTACTTC.

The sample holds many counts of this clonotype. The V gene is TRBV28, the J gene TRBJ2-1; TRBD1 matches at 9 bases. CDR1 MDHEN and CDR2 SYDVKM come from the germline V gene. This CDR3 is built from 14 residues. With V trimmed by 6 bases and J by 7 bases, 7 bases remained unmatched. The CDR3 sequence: CASSSGTGRNEQFF. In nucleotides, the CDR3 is TGTGCCAGCAGCTCCGGGACAGGGAGGAATGAGCAGTTCTTC.

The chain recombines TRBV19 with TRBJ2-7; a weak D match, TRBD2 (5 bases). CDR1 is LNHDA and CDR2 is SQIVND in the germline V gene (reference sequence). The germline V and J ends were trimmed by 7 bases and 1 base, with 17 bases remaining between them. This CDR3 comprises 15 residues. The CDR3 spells CASKEGLLRSYEQYV. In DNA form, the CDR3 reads TGTGCCAGTAAGGAAGGACTCCTGCGGTCCTACGAGCAGTACGTC.

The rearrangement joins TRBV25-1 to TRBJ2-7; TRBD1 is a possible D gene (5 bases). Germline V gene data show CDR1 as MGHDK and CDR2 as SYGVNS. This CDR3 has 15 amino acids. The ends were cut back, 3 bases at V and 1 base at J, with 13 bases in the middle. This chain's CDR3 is CASSDPLGLSYEQYV. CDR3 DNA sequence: TGTGCCAGCAGTGATCCCCTGGGGCTGTCCTACGAGCAGTACGTC.

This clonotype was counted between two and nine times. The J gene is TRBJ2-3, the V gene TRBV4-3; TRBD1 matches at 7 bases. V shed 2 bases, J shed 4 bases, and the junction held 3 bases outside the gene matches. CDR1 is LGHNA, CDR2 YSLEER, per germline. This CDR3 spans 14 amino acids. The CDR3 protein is CASSQNRGADTQYF. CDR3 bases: TGCGCCAGCAGCCAAAACAGGGGTGCAGATACGCAGTATTTT.